Listed here are 29 T cell receptor beta chains from one sample, sequenced in a study of cytotoxic CD8 clonotypes in ibrutinib-treated CLL. Profiling relied on immunoSEQ multiplex PCR, and the TCRdb table lists in-frame clones only, not all of them. The table lists 300,000 to 400,000 clones, around 66% of them singletons, with roughly 6% in the top ten. Specimen: PBMCs, collected after 36 months of ibrutinib treatment. The receptor source for this set is a human donor with chronic lymphocytic leukemia.

The chain recombines TRBV4-1 with TRBJ1-3; D is undetermined. Trimming removed 1 base from V and 0 bases from J, with 10 bases in between. This CDR3 has 16 residues. The germline V gene encodes CDR1 MGHRA and CDR2 YSYEKL. CDR3 nucleotides: TGCGCCAGCAGCCAAGTTACAACAGCCTCTGGAAACACCATATATTTT. Protein: CASSQVTTASGNTIYF.

The rearrangement joins TRBV28 to TRBJ2-1; D not resolved. This CDR3 comprises 11 residues. The germline CDR1 and CDR2 sequences are MDHEN and SYDVKM. Deletions cut 3 bases from V and 9 bases from J, with 6 bases between. The CDR3 is CASSLVSEQFF. The CDR3 DNA sequence: TGTGCCAGCAGTTTGGTGAGTGAGCAGTTCTTC. The full variable domain, its missing parts supplied by reference TRBV28 and TRBJ2-1, is DVKVTQSSRYLVKRTGEKVFLECVQDMDHENMFWYRQDPGLGLRLIYFSYDVKMKEKGDIPEGYSVSREKKERFSLILESASTNQTSMYLCASSLVSEQFFGPGTRLTVL.

The V gene is TRBV13, the J gene TRBJ2-3, with 10 bases matching TRBD2. Losses at the gene ends were 3 bases for V and 6 bases for J; bases not matched to a gene: 9. CDR1 and CDR2 from the germline V gene are PRHDT and FYEKMQ (reference sequence). The CDR3 sequence is 16 residues long. For the CDR3, the DNA is TGTGCCAGCAGCTTCGGGCTAGCGGGAGTGGGGGATACGCAGTATTTT. Encoded protein: CASSFGLAGVGDTQYF.

On this clone: The same CDR3 also results from other DNA sequences found in this sample. This chain uses TRBV9 with TRBJ2-7; 8 nucleotides agree with TRBD1. The germline V gene has CDR1 SGDLS and CDR2 YYNGEE. J lost 3 bases, V lost 0 bases, and 2 bases had no gene match. The CDR3 loop spans 14 amino acids. Written as DNA, the CDR3 is TGTGCCAGCAGCGTAGGGACAGGGTTCTACGAGCAGTACTTC. Translation gives CASSVGTGFYEQYF.

The CDR3 DNA is TGCGCCAGCAGCTTGGTCCCGACAAGGCCCTACGAGCAGTACTTC. Translation gives CASSLVPTRPYEQYF. The gene calls are TRBV5-1 and TRBJ2-7, with D unclear. Trimming took off 0 bases at V and 2 bases at J, with 12 bases between the two ends. Germline V gene data show CDR1 as SGHRS and CDR2 as YFSETQ. CDR3 length: 15 residues.

The CDR3 sequence: CASSPRENSNQPQHF. The DNA for the CDR3 is TGTGCCAGCTCACCACGGGAAAATAGCAATCAGCCCCAGCATTTT. The chain joins TRBV18 to TRBJ1-5, with D hard to call. The CDR3 has 15 amino acids. Between the trimmed V and J ends, which lost 1 base and 0 bases, there was a span of 7 bases. In germline, CDR1 is KGHSH, CDR2 LQKENI. The full variable domain, in which reference TRBV18 and TRBJ1-5 provide the parts outside the CDR3, is NAGVMQNPRHLVRRRGQEARLRCSPMKGHSHVYWYRQLPEEGLKFMVYLQKENIIDESGMPKERFSAEFPKEGPSILRIQQVVRGDSAAYFCASSPRENSNQPQHFGDGTRLSIL.

The chain combines TRBV6-5 with TRBJ2-7; D gene uncertain. The CDR3 consists of 16 residues. With 0 bases removed from V and 2 bases from J, the gap between germline ends came to 14 bases. Germline lookup yields CDR1 MNHEY and CDR2 SVGAGI. DNA for the CDR3: TGTGCCAGCAGTTACTCCTTCACCGGGCCTGCCTACGAGCAGTACTTC. This codes for CASSYSFTGPAYEQYF.

This chain joins TRBV5-1 and TRBJ1-1, with a weak D call TRBD1 (5 bases). This CDR3 has 14 residues. Trimming removed 0 bases from V and 4 bases from J, with 10 bases in between. From germline, CDR1 is SGHRS and CDR2 YFSETQ. The CDR3 region has the DNA TGCGCCAGCAGCTTGGGGTATGGGGCCACTGAAGCTTTCTTT. Amino acids: CASSLGYGATEAFF.

The J gene is TRBJ2-5, the V gene TRBV6-6, with D perhaps TRBD1 (6 bases). Trimming pared 2 bases from V and 4 bases from J, leaving 14 bases between. CDR3 length: 15 amino acids. Germline CDR1 reads MNHNY; CDR2 reads SVGAGI (reference sequence). CDR3 loop: CASSYKTGPGETQYF. The CDR3 nucleotides read TGTGCCAGCAGTTACAAAACAGGGCCCGGAGAGACCCAGTACTTC.

This chain uses TRBV5-1 with TRBJ2-4; the D gene could be TRBD1 or TRBD2 (5 bases each). V was shortened by 4 bases and J by 2 bases, with 19 bases between the two germline ends. Germline CDR1 reads SGHRS; CDR2 reads YFSETQ. This CDR3 spans 17 amino acids. The CDR3 spells CASSPFSAGPTKNIQYF. In DNA, the CDR3 is TGCGCCAGCAGCCCGTTTAGCGCAGGGCCTACCAAAAACATTCAGTACTTC.

The chain uses TRBV27 and TRBJ1-5, with D possibly being TRBD1 (5 bases). The CDR3 contains 14 residues. Germline lookup yields CDR1 MNHEY and CDR2 SMNVEV (reference sequence). Trimming stripped 4 bases from V and 7 bases from J, with 14 bases between. The CDR3: CASSSGTLSQPQHF. The DNA for the CDR3 is TGTGCCAGCAGTTCCGGGACGCTATCCCAGCCCCAGCATTTT.

This sequence joins TRBV9 and TRBJ2-2; 11 nucleotides agree with TRBD2. CDR3 size: 17 residues. Germline CDR1 SGDLS, CDR2 YYNGEE. With V trimmed by 7 bases and J by 3 bases, 11 bases remained unmatched. DNA for the CDR3: TGTGCCAGCGGAAGAGCCACTAGCGGGAGAGACACCGGGGAGCTGTTTTTT. It translates to CASGRATSGRDTGELFF.

CDR3 nucleotides: TGTGCCAGCAGCGTAGAACCAGCGGGGGGGCTGGTGACCCAGTACTTC. The encoded protein is CASSVEPAGGLVTQYF. The chain carries TRBV9 and TRBJ2-5; 10 nucleotides line up with TRBD2. This CDR3 has 16 residues. Germline V gives CDR1 SGDLS, CDR2 YYNGEE. J lost 7 bases, V lost 0 bases, and 9 bases had no gene match.

The chain recombines TRBV19 with TRBJ2-1, with 9 bases that match TRBD1. The V gene end was trimmed by 5 bases and the J gene end by 4 bases; junction bases not matched to a gene: 9. The CDR3 sequence is 16 residues long. Germline CDR1 and CDR2: LNHDA and SQIVND (reference sequence). The CDR3 bases are TGTGCCAGTAGTCCCTTTTTGGGACAGGGATACAATGAGCAGTTCTTC. This gives the protein CASSPFLGQGYNEQFF.

In its sample, this clone was seen a few times. The rearrangement links TRBV7-2 to TRBJ1-1; the match to TRBD1 covers 10 bases. V lost 5 bases, J lost 12 bases, and 12 bases stayed unmatched. Germline assignment: CDR1 SGHTA and CDR2 FQGNSA. The CDR3 runs to 14 residues. The CDR3 nucleotides are TGTGCCAGCAGCCCGTCCTCGGGGACAGGGGTAACTTTCTTT. Translated: CASSPSSGTGVTFF.

V is TRBV7-9 and J is TRBJ2-5, with TRBD2 matching 12 bases. The CDR3 spans 18 residues. The V gene end was trimmed by 4 bases and the J gene end by 1 base; junction bases not matched to a gene: 10. Germline V gene sequence: CDR1 SEHNR, CDR2 FQNEAQ (reference sequence). The CDR3 DNA reads as TGTGCCAGCAGCTATCAACTAGCGGGGGGCTCGCTCCAAGAGACCCAGTACTTC. Translation gives CASSYQLAGGSLQETQYF. The whole variable domain, filled in from reference TRBV7-9 and TRBJ2-5, reads DTGVSQNPRHKITKRGQNVTFRCDPISEHNRLYWYRQTLGQGPEFLTYFQNEAQLEKSRLLSDRFSAERPKGSFSTLEIQRTEQGDSAMYLCASSYQLAGGSLQETQYFGPGTRLLVL.

This clone was detected only a few times. The chain links TRBV5-1 to TRBJ1-6, with 7 bases identical to TRBD1. Trimming removed 5 bases from V and 9 bases from J; junction bases left unmatched: 8. Germline CDR1 and CDR2: SGHRS and YFSETQ. This CDR3 comprises 14 residues. The CDR3: CASSSDRVGSPLHF. CDR3 coding DNA: TGCGCCAGCAGTTCCGACAGGGTGGGTTCACCCCTCCACTTT.

The chain joins TRBV11-2 to TRBJ2-7; tentatively, D is TRBD1 (7 bases). The CDR3 totals 15 residues. CDR1 is SGHAT, CDR2 FQNNGV, per germline. Trimming removed 5 bases at V and 0 bases at J, with 14 bases between. CDR3 loop: CASSPGGGPSYEQYF. The CDR3 DNA sequence: TGTGCCAGCAGCCCAGGGGGAGGACCCTCCTACGAGCAGTACTTC.

The gene calls are TRBV5-1 and TRBJ1-4; D is undetermined. Germline lookup yields CDR1 SGHRS and CDR2 YFSETQ. The CDR3 consists of 14 residues. Trimming took off 4 bases at V and 0 bases at J, with 7 bases between the two ends. Written as DNA, the CDR3 is TGCGCCAGCAGCCCGTTACCAACTAATGAAAAACTGTTTTTT. It yields the protein CASSPLPTNEKLFF. The whole variable domain, filled in from reference TRBV5-1 and TRBJ1-4, reads KAGVTQTPRYLIKTRGQQVTLSCSPISGHRSVSWYQQTPGQGLQFLFEYFSETQRNKGNFPGRFSGRQFSNSRSEMNVSTLELGDSALYLCASSPLPTNEKLFFGSGTQLSVL.

This clone was seen a single time. This chain uses TRBV29-1 with TRBJ1-2; no clear D gene. V shed 5 bases and J shed 0 bases, with 10 bases lying between them. The CDR3 has 13 residues. Per the germline V gene, CDR1 is SQVTM and CDR2 is ANQGSEA. The CDR3 DNA follows: TGCAGCGTTAACGGGCCTTCTAACTATGGCTACACCTTC. The encoded protein is CSVNGPSNYGYTF.

This clone was picked up a small number of times. This chain links TRBV5-1 with TRBJ1-2; TRBD1 aligns across 9 bases. The germline V gene encodes CDR1 SGHRS and CDR2 YFSETQ. Trimming took 3 bases from V and 8 from J; bases not matched to a gene: 5. The CDR3 sequence is 13 residues long. CDR3 bases: TGCGCCAGCAGCTCCGGGACAGGGATCGGCTACACCTTC. Protein product: CASSSGTGIGYTF.

The chain employs TRBV14 and TRBJ1-2; D remains ambiguous. Between the trimmed V and J ends, which lost 6 bases and 2 bases, there was a span of 7 bases. There are 12 residues in the CDR3. The V gene's germline CDR1 is SGHDN and CDR2 FVKESK. CDR3 residues: CASSLTNYGYTF. Written as DNA, the CDR3 is TGTGCCAGCAGTCTGACAAACTATGGCTACACCTTC. Full variable domain (missing parts from reference TRBV14 and TRBJ1-2): EAGVTQFPSHSVIEKGQTVTLRCDPISGHDNLYWYRRVMGKEIKFLLHFVKESKQDESGMPNNRFLAERTGGTYSTLKVQPAELEDSGVYFCASSLTNYGYTFGSGTRLTVV.

This chain links TRBV7-6 with TRBJ2-3; TRBD1 aligns across 9 bases. The CDR3 loop spans 16 amino acids. Germline assignment: CDR1 SGHVS and CDR2 FNYEAQ. V lost 0 bases to trimming and J lost 3 bases; unmatched junction nucleotides: 4. The CDR3 loop is CASSLAPGQGTDTQYF. Here the CDR3 DNA reads TGTGCCAGCAGCTTAGCGCCGGGACAGGGTACAGATACGCAGTATTTT.

The chain uses TRBV29-1 and TRBJ1-2, with 8 bases lining up with TRBD1. The CDR3 is 12 amino acids. The germline V gene has CDR1 SQVTM and CDR2 ANQGSEA. Trimming cost V 7 bases and J 4 bases; bases outside gene matches: 5. CDR3 DNA: TGCAGCGCAAGGACAGGGATCTATGGCTACACCTTC. This codes for CSARTGIYGYTF. The full variable domain, completed using reference TRBV29-1 and TRBJ1-2, is SAVISQKPSRDICQRGTSLTIQCQVDSQVTMMFWYRQQPGQSLTLIATANQGSEATYESGFVIDKFPISRPNLTFSTLTVSNMSPEDSSIYLCSARTGIYGYTFGSGTRLTVV.

This clone was seen once. The V call is TRBV15, the J call TRBJ1-6; D might be TRBD1 (6 bases). Per germline, CDR1 LNHNV and CDR2 YYDKDF (reference sequence). Trimming pared 1 base from V and 5 bases from J, leaving 9 bases between. This CDR3 spans 15 amino acids. The CDR3 sequence is CATSRVGQNNSPLHF. The CDR3 DNA reads as TGTGCCACCAGCAGAGTGGGACAAAATAATTCACCCCTCCACTTT.

This sequence joins TRBV4-3 and TRBJ2-3; 10 bases map to TRBD2. This CDR3 comprises 15 residues. The germline V gene has CDR1 LGHNA and CDR2 YSLEER. Germline trimming cut 3 bases from V and 6 bases from J; bases unmatched to any gene: 6. The CDR3 nucleotides are TGCGCCAGCAGCCAGATAGCGGGAGGTAGGGATACGCAGTATTTT. Its protein is CASSQIAGGRDTQYF.

The V call is TRBV10-2, the J call TRBJ2-7, with a possible D match to TRBD2 (7 bases). CDR3 length equals 14 residues. CDR1 and CDR2 from the germline V gene are WSHSY and SAAADI. With 8 bases removed from V and 5 bases from J, the gap between germline ends came to 19 bases. The CDR3 DNA is TGCGCCAGCGGGGGGGGACAATCTCTCCACGAGCAGTACTTC. The encoded protein is CASGGGQSLHEQYF.

The chain carries TRBV7-8 and TRBJ2-7; D is undetermined. Germline values: CDR1 SGHVS, CDR2 FQNEAQ. The CDR3 extends over 12 amino acids. Trimming removed 5 bases from V and 5 bases from J, with 10 bases in between. This CDR3 is CASSHYRNEQYF. As DNA, the CDR3 is TGTGCCAGCAGCCATTATAGAAACGAGCAGTACTTC. The full variable domain, rest sourced from reference TRBV7-8 and TRBJ2-7, is GAGVSQSPRYKVAKRGQDVALRCDPISGHVSLFWYQQALGQGPEFLTYFQNEAQLDKSGLPSDRFFAERPEGSVSTLKIQRTQQEDSAVYLCASSHYRNEQYFGPGTRLTVT.

The genes are TRBV6-1 and TRBJ1-3; D is ambiguous. Germline CDR1 and CDR2: MNHNS and SASEGT. The length of the CDR3 is 15 residues. Trimming stripped 3 bases from V and 4 bases from J, with 13 bases between. CDR3 sequence (DNA): TGTGCCAGCAGTGACGTTCGGGGTCCGGGAAACACCATATATTTT. This encodes CASSDVRGPGNTIYF.